This TCR beta chain was recorded in a study of CD8 T cells in Susac syndrome. In its sample, this clonotype was seen once. The germline gene is not matched at one end of the junction; a read error may be the cause. The CDR3 has 14 amino acids. Per germline, CDR1 SQVTM and CDR2 ANQGSEA. With random hexamers, about 0.5 to 1 ug RNA was reverse transcribed. TCRdb reprocessed the immunoSEQ multiplex PCR reads via MiXCR and lists one record per CDR3 protein. This table holds about 26,000 distinct CDR3 sequences, around 94% found once. The chain joins TRBV29-1 to TRBJ1-3; tentatively, D is TRBD1 (6 bases). The sequencing sample was made of CD8+ T cells from PBMCs. This receptor was taken from a human donor in good health. CDR3 protein: CSVGRDNSENTIYF. As DNA, the CDR3 is TGCAGCGTAGGCCGGGACAACTCTGAAAACACCATATATTTT.